Listed below are T cell receptor beta chains from one sample, sequenced in a study of T-cell reconstitution after alpha-beta-depleted transplantation in children. TCRdb passed the PCR reads through MiXCR, listing each CDR3 protein once. The sample consists of 250,000 to 300,000 distinct CDR3 sequences, about 9.5% of them appearing once. The specimen comprised PBMCs, sampled before TCRalphabeta/CD19-depleted stem cell transplant. These TCRs come from a boy in the first two years of life with acute myeloid leukemia, due to receive a stem cell transplant. Each CDR3 is given with its conserved first and last residue. A D gene is named only where the DNA matches it firmly. Clone size is given for some rows only: seen once, a few or many times, or a class if the clone is expanded.

clone_size: many; j_call: TRBJ2-3; d_call: -; v_call: TRBV7-9; cdr3_aa: CASSLAQLDTQYF; cdr3_nt: TGTGCCAGCAGCTTAGCTCAGCTAGATACGCAGTATTTT
clone_size: -; j_call: TRBJ2-7; d_call: -; v_call: TRBV4-1; cdr3_aa: CASSHLTGYEQYF; cdr3_nt: TGCGCCAGCAGCCACCTAACAGGGTACGAGCAGTACTTC
clone_size: many; j_call: TRBJ2-3; d_call: -; v_call: TRBV3-1; cdr3_aa: CASSPLKVRGTDTQYF; cdr3_nt: TGTGCCAGCAGCCCCCTAAAGGTCAGGGGCACAGATACGCAGTATTTT
clone_size: many; j_call: TRBJ2-7; d_call: TRBD2; v_call: TRBV27; cdr3_aa: CASRTSGGTPLEQYF; cdr3_nt: TGTGCCAGCAGGACTAGCGGGGGGACCCCCCTAGAGCAGTACTTC
clone_size: few; j_call: TRBJ2-6; d_call: TRBD2; v_call: TRBV5-1; cdr3_aa: CASSLVGGSSGANVLTF; cdr3_nt: TGCGCCAGCAGCTTGGTGGGGGGGAGCTCTGGGGCCAACGTCCTGACTTTC
clone_size: -; j_call: TRBJ2-3; d_call: TRBD1; v_call: TRBV2; cdr3_aa: CASRGQGVQYF; cdr3_nt: TGTGCCAGCAGGGGACAGGGAGTGCAGTATTTT
clone_size: many; j_call: TRBJ2-5; d_call: TRBD2; v_call: TRBV25-1; cdr3_aa: CASSEGLAGKETQYF; cdr3_nt: TGTGCCAGCAGTGAGGGACTAGCGGGAAAAGAGACCCAGTACTTC
clone_size: -; j_call: TRBJ2-3; d_call: TRBD1; v_call: TRBV11-2; cdr3_aa: CASSFNRGGLGADTQYF; cdr3_nt: TGTGCCAGCAGCTTTAACCGAGGGGGCTTAGGCGCAGATACGCAGTATTTT
clone_size: -; j_call: TRBJ2-1; d_call: -; v_call: TRBV7-2; cdr3_aa: CASSLSRQPNEQFF; cdr3_nt: TGTGCCAGCAGCTTAAGTCGACAGCCCAATGAGCAGTTCTTC
clone_size: many; j_call: TRBJ1-1; d_call: -; v_call: TRBV6-1; cdr3_aa: CASSKNRAFLSNTEAFF; cdr3_nt: TGTGCCAGCAGCAAAAACAGGGCTTTCCTTTCTAACACTGAAGCTTTCTTT
clone_size: -; j_call: TRBJ1-1; d_call: -; v_call: TRBV14; cdr3_aa: CASSQPGVNTEAFF; cdr3_nt: TGTGCCAGCAGCCAACCAGGGGTCAACACTGAAGCTTTCTTT
clone_size: few; j_call: TRBJ2-7; d_call: TRBD2; v_call: TRBV18; cdr3_aa: CASSPLGTSRENEYF; cdr3_nt: TGTGCCAGCTCACCACTTGGGACTAGCAGGGAAAACGAGTACTTC
clone_size: few; j_call: TRBJ2-6; d_call: -; v_call: TRBV7-3; cdr3_aa: CASSLEVSGANVLTF; cdr3_nt: TGTGCCAGCAGCTTAGAGGTGTCTGGGGCCAACGTCCTGACTTTC
clone_size: many; j_call: TRBJ1-5; d_call: -; v_call: TRBV12-3/TRBV12-4; cdr3_aa: CASSFGGTINQPQHF; cdr3_nt: TGTGCCAGCAGTTTTGGGGGGACAATCAATCAGCCCCAGCATTTT
clone_size: many; j_call: TRBJ2-3; d_call: TRBD2; v_call: TRBV5-1; cdr3_aa: CASSPLGAGGPDTQYF; cdr3_nt: TGCGCCAGCAGCCCGTTAGGAGCGGGGGGGCCAGATACGCAGTATTTT
clone_size: many; j_call: TRBJ2-5; d_call: -; v_call: TRBV12-3/TRBV12-4; cdr3_aa: CASSFFPETQYF; cdr3_nt: TGTGCCAGCAGTTTTTTCCCGGAGACCCAGTACTTC
clone_size: -; j_call: TRBJ2-3; d_call: TRBD2; v_call: TRBV16; cdr3_aa: CASSPSGKGTDTQYF; cdr3_nt: TGTGCCAGCAGTCCTAGCGGGAAAGGCACAGATACGCAGTATTTT
clone_size: many; j_call: TRBJ2-1; d_call: TRBD1; v_call: TRBV5-5; cdr3_aa: CASSLGHRGRVDEQFF; cdr3_nt: TGTGCCAGCAGCTTGGGCCACAGGGGGCGAGTCGATGAGCAGTTCTTC
clone_size: few; j_call: TRBJ2-3; d_call: -; v_call: TRBV5-1; cdr3_aa: CASSYLAGSTDTQYF; cdr3_nt: TGCGCCAGCAGCTATCTGGCGGGGAGCACAGATACGCAGTATTTT
clone_size: many; j_call: TRBJ2-1; d_call: -; v_call: TRBV6-5; cdr3_aa: CASSYEKENTNEQFF; cdr3_nt: TGTGCCAGCAGTTACGAAAAGGAAAATACGAATGAGCAGTTCTTC
clone_size: many; j_call: TRBJ2-7; d_call: -; v_call: TRBV27; cdr3_aa: CASSLSPGTREEQYF; cdr3_nt: TGTGCCAGCAGTTTATCGCCAGGGACTCGCGAGGAGCAGTACTTC
clone_size: many; j_call: TRBJ2-5; d_call: -; v_call: TRBV11-2; cdr3_aa: CASSTSPTKKETQYF; cdr3_nt: TGTGCCAGCAGCACCTCACCAACCAAAAAGGAGACCCAGTACTTC
clone_size: many; j_call: TRBJ2-7; d_call: TRBD2; v_call: TRBV6-5; cdr3_aa: CASSRTSGGARGYEQYF; cdr3_nt: TGTGCCAGCAGCCGGACTAGCGGGGGGGCCCGTGGCTACGAGCAGTACTTC
clone_size: many; j_call: TRBJ2-3; d_call: -; v_call: TRBV4-1; cdr3_aa: CASSQNSVGTDTQYF; cdr3_nt: TGCGCCAGCAGCCAAAACAGCGTAGGCACAGATACGCAGTATTTT
clone_size: many; j_call: TRBJ1-1; d_call: -; v_call: TRBV7-9; cdr3_aa: CASSLISSWGRTEAFF; cdr3_nt: TGTGCCAGCAGCTTAATCTCCTCTTGGGGAAGAACTGAAGCTTTCTTT
clone_size: few; j_call: TRBJ2-7; d_call: TRBD1; v_call: TRBV30; cdr3_aa: CAWGQGRYEQYF; cdr3_nt: TGTGCCTGGGGACAGGGACGCTACGAGCAGTACTTC
clone_size: many; j_call: TRBJ2-5; d_call: TRBD2; v_call: TRBV5-1; cdr3_aa: CASSFSSGGPQETQYF; cdr3_nt: TGCGCCAGCAGCTTCTCTAGCGGGGGGCCGCAAGAGACCCAGTACTTC
clone_size: many; j_call: TRBJ1-1; d_call: TRBD1; v_call: TRBV6-5; cdr3_aa: CASSYDRALGTEAFF; cdr3_nt: TGTGCCAGCAGTTATGACAGGGCTCTTGGAACTGAAGCTTTCTTT
clone_size: -; j_call: TRBJ2-7; d_call: -; v_call: TRBV7-2; cdr3_aa: CASSDTAGVTYEQYF; cdr3_nt: TGTGCCAGCAGCGATACAGCAGGGGTAACCTACGAGCAGTACTTC
clone_size: many; j_call: TRBJ2-5; d_call: TRBD1; v_call: TRBV24-1; cdr3_aa: CATSETGQGLSEYQETQYF; cdr3_nt: TGTGCCACCAGTGAAACGGGACAGGGACTTTCCGAGTACCAAGAGACCCAGTACTTC
clone_size: many; j_call: TRBJ2-1; d_call: -; v_call: TRBV19; cdr3_aa: CASSIAVWGNEQFF; cdr3_nt: TGTGCCAGTAGTATTGCGGTGTGGGGGAATGAGCAGTTCTTC
clone_size: few; j_call: TRBJ2-3; d_call: -; v_call: TRBV7-2; cdr3_aa: CASRGPSIDTQYF; cdr3_nt: TGTGCCAGCAGGGGCCCGAGCATAGATACGCAGTATTTT
clone_size: many; j_call: TRBJ2-7; d_call: TRBD2; v_call: TRBV7-2; cdr3_aa: CASSSGTSGYYEQYF; cdr3_nt: TGTGCCAGCAGCTCTGGGACTAGCGGCTATTACGAGCAGTACTTC
clone_size: many; j_call: TRBJ2-2; d_call: TRBD1; v_call: TRBV9; cdr3_aa: CASSKRQGATGELFF; cdr3_nt: TGTGCCAGCAGCAAAAGACAGGGGGCGACCGGGGAGCTGTTTTTT
clone_size: few; j_call: TRBJ1-4; d_call: -; v_call: TRBV3-1; cdr3_aa: CASSQGGRFNEKLFF; cdr3_nt: TGTGCCAGCAGCCAAGGGGGGAGGTTTAACGAAAAACTGTTTTTT
clone_size: -; j_call: TRBJ2-5; d_call: -; v_call: TRBV20-1; cdr3_aa: CSARDQWYQETQYF; cdr3_nt: TGCAGTGCTAGAGATCAATGGTACCAAGAGACCCAGTACTTC
clone_size: many; j_call: TRBJ2-2; d_call: -; v_call: TRBV12-3/TRBV12-4; cdr3_aa: CASRASIGDFRELFF; cdr3_nt: TGTGCCAGCAGGGCCTCGATTGGGGACTTTCGAGAGCTGTTTTTT
clone_size: many; j_call: TRBJ2-1; d_call: TRBD2; v_call: TRBV12-3/TRBV12-4; cdr3_aa: CASSLSGGARLINEQFF; cdr3_nt: TGTGCCAGCAGTCTTAGCGGGGGGGCAAGGTTGATAAATGAGCAGTTCTTC
clone_size: many; j_call: TRBJ2-1; d_call: -; v_call: TRBV4-3; cdr3_aa: CASSHRVSSYNEQFF; cdr3_nt: TGCGCCAGCAGCCATAGGGTTAGCTCCTACAATGAGCAGTTCTTC
clone_size: many; j_call: TRBJ2-3; d_call: TRBD2; v_call: TRBV28; cdr3_aa: CASSLYGRSTDTQYF; cdr3_nt: TGTGCCAGCAGTTTATACGGGAGGAGCACAGATACGCAGTATTTT
clone_size: many; j_call: TRBJ2-3; d_call: -; v_call: TRBV7-7; cdr3_aa: CASSPYDFHTDTQYF; cdr3_nt: TGTGCCAGCAGCCCCTATGACTTCCACACAGATACGCAGTATTTT